These T cell receptor beta chains were read from a single sample in a study of blood T cell repertoires in COVID-19. TCRdb's copy holds only in-frame clones and misses some; the assay was immunoSEQ multiplex PCR. Altogether roughly 38,000 clones are present, over 60% being singletons, with the ten largest covering less than 2.5%. What was sequenced was peripheral blood. These receptors came from a man aged 60-69 years with active COVID-19. Both conserved end residues are part of each CDR3. A D gene is named only where the DNA matches it firmly. Some rows have no size entry. The others give once, few or many, or a class for an expanded clone.

j_call v_call clone_size d_call cdr3_aa cdr3_nt
TRBJ1-2 TRBV9 - - CASSDGTIGGYTF TGTGCCAGCAGCGACGGGACAATCGGCGGCTACACCTTC
TRBJ2-5 TRBV12-3/TRBV12-4 medium-sized - CASSFVLETQYF TGTGCCAGCAGTTTTGTATTGGAGACCCAGTACTTC
TRBJ2-2 TRBV11-1 - TRBD2 CASSLSTSQAGELFF TGTGCCAGCAGCTTATCGACTAGCCAGGCCGGGGAGCTGTTTTTT
TRBJ1-2 TRBV6-2/TRBV6-3 - - CASSSRGGNGYTF TGTGCCAGCAGTTCTCGAGGAGGGAATGGCTACACCTTC
TRBJ1-2 TRBV24-1 - TRBD1 CATSDPRTGVDGYTF TGTGCCACCAGTGATCCTCGGACAGGGGTCGATGGCTACACCTTC
TRBJ2-5 TRBV6-5 - TRBD1 CASISGTGVETQYF TGTGCCAGCATTTCCGGGACAGGGGTAGAGACCCAGTACTTC
TRBJ2-3 TRBV7-2 - TRBD2 CASSLGTSGSDTQYF TGTGCCAGCAGCTTAGGGACTAGCGGGTCAGATACGCAGTATTTT
TRBJ2-1 TRBV28 - TRBD2 CASSSGGLSYNEQFF TGTGCCAGCAGTAGCGGGGGGCTTTCCTACAATGAGCAGTTCTTC
TRBJ1-3 TRBV27 - - CASSLSLGSSGNTIYF TGTGCCAGCAGTTTATCTCTAGGGAGCTCTGGAAACACCATATATTTT
TRBJ2-1 TRBV10-3 - - CAIREGGWGTQFF TGTGCCATCAGGGAAGGGGGATGGGGTACGCAGTTCTTC
TRBJ2-5 TRBV10-1 once - CASSESELETQYF TGCGCCAGCAGTGAGTCGGAGTTGGAGACCCAGTACTTC
TRBJ2-5 TRBV4-1 - TRBD1 CASSRTGGETQYF TGCGCCAGCAGCCGGACAGGGGGAGAGACCCAGTACTTC
TRBJ2-3 TRBV18 once - CASSPPGNTQYF TGTGCCAGCTCACCCCCAGGGAATACGCAGTATTTT
TRBJ2-7 TRBV5-5 - - CASSFGVTGQKYF TGTGCCAGCAGCTTCGGGGTTACAGGGCAAAAGTACTTC
TRBJ1-6 TRBV5-1 - - CASSSKIQGVDNSPLHF TGCGCCAGCAGCTCAAAGATACAGGGAGTCGATAATTCACCCCTCCACTTT
TRBJ1-1 TRBV5-6 - - CASSPGTHEAFF TGTGCCAGCAGCCCTGGGACTCATGAAGCTTTCTTT
TRBJ1-5 TRBV7-8 few - CASSSSAGAGNQPQHF TGTGCCAGCAGCTCCTCTGCAGGGGCCGGCAATCAGCCCCAGCATTTT
TRBJ2-3 TRBV11-2 - - CASSLPTGVRNLQYF TGTGCCAGCAGCTTACCGACCGGAGTTCGGAACCTGCAGTATTTT
TRBJ1-1 TRBV6-5 - - CASSSTYMNTEAFF TGTGCCAGCAGTTCCACCTATATGAACACTGAAGCTTTCTTT
TRBJ2-1 TRBV11-3 - TRBD2 CASSLEGLAGLNEQFF TGTGCCAGCAGCTTAGAGGGACTAGCGGGACTCAATGAGCAGTTCTTC
TRBJ2-3 TRBV7-8 - - CASRAAGSAGNTQYF TGTGCCAGCAGAGCCGCGGGATCGGCGGGGAATACGCAGTATTTT
TRBJ1-5 TRBV28 - TRBD1 CASRTGGDNNQPQHF TGTGCCAGCAGGACAGGGGGTGATAACAATCAGCCCCAGCATTTT
TRBJ2-7 TRBV30 - - CAWKQDPLREQYF TGTGCCTGGAAGCAGGATCCACTTCGGGAGCAGTACTTC
TRBJ2-1 TRBV6-2/TRBV6-3 - - CASSYPQEYNEQFF TGTGCCAGCAGTTACCCCCAGGAATACAATGAGCAGTTCTTC
TRBJ1-1 TRBV9 - - CASSVGRVGTEAFF TGTGCCAGCAGCGTAGGCAGGGTCGGGACTGAAGCTTTCTTT
TRBJ2-3 TRBV27 - TRBD2 CASSPSGSSWRDTQYF TGTGCCAGCAGCCCTAGCGGGAGTAGTTGGCGCGATACGCAGTATTTT
TRBJ1-4 TRBV30 - - CAGVRGREKLFF TGTGCCGGGGTCAGGGGTCGCGAAAAACTGTTTTTT
TRBJ2-5 TRBV5-8 - - CASSLAVNQETQYF TGTGCCAGCAGCTTGGCGGTTAACCAAGAGACCCAGTACTTC
TRBJ1-1 TRBV18 - - CASSQGMNTEAFF TGTGCCAGCTCACAGGGGATGAACACTGAAGCTTTCTTT
TRBJ1-2 TRBV21-1 - - CASREGTLNYGYTF TGTGCCAGCCGTGAGGGGACTCTTAACTATGGCTACACCTTC
TRBJ2-3 TRBV15 - - CATSSLGDTQYF TGTGCCACCAGCAGCCTCGGAGATACGCAGTATTTT
TRBJ2-7 TRBV19 - TRBD1 CASSRQGHYEQYF TGTGCCAGTAGTCGACAGGGGCACTACGAGCAGTACTTC
TRBJ1-2 TRBV2 - TRBD1 CASSARGPFKHGYTF TGTGCCAGCAGTGCAAGGGGGCCTTTCAAGCATGGCTACACCTTC
TRBJ2-1 TRBV7-2 few TRBD2 CASSLVLAGPSNEQFF TGTGCCAGCAGCTTAGTGCTAGCGGGACCATCCAATGAGCAGTTCTTC
TRBJ2-1 TRBV11-2 once TRBD2 CASSALAGVPVSYNEQFF TGTGCCAGCAGCGCTCTAGCGGGAGTCCCGGTCTCCTACAATGAGCAGTTCTTC